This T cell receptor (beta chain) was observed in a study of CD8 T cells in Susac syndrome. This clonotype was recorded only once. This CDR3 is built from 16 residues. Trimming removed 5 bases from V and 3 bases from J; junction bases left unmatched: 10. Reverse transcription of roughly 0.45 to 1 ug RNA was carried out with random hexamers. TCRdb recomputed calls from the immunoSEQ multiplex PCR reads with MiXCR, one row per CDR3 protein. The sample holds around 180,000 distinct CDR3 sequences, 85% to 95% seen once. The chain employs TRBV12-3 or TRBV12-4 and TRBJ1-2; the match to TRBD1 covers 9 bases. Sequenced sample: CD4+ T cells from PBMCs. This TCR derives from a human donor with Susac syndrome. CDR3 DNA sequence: TGTGCCAGCAGTCGTACAGGGGGCGCAAAATACTATGGCTACACCTTC. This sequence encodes CASSRTGGAKYYGYTF.